This T cell receptor (beta chain) was recovered during a study of cytomegalovirus exposure and HLA in healthy donors. Study-level findings and limits: A reported reduction in N-insertions relative to the roughly 640-donor mean was seen in an Asian-associated ancestry cluster in a later analysis. About 90% or about 30% of the time was how often most TCR beta V segments were productive, according to an earlier analysis.

A word on this clone: Antigen: not known.

A multiplex PCR was run with 60 Vbeta primers and 13 Jbeta primers. The repertoire was sequenced with immunoSEQ multiplex PCR; TCRdb's copy has only in-frame clones and lacks some. The sample shows around 150,000 clones, under 85% of them seen only once. Input material: PBMCs. The sequence was collected from a woman aged 25 to 39 in good health and CMV-seronegative.

As DNA, the CDR3 is TGTGCCAGCAGCCGTGGGGGGGTAGGAGGGGCCAACGTCCTGACTTTC. As protein: CASSRGGVGGANVLTF. V usage is TRBV6-6 and J usage is TRBJ2-6, with 7 bases that match TRBD2. The CDR3 is made up of 16 amino acids. V shed 6 bases, J shed 4 bases, and the junction held 9 bases outside the gene matches. The germline V gene has CDR1 MNHNY and CDR2 SVGAGI (reference sequence).